This entry lists 16 T cell receptor beta chains sequenced from one sample in a study of shared T cell receptors in the human thymus. Generated by immunoSEQ multiplex PCR, the TCRdb table keeps only in-frame clones and is missing some. The data show around 340,000 clones, 85% to 95% seen once. Specimen: thymocytes. The receptors stem from a human donor.

This clone was recorded only once. The chain recombines TRBV27 with TRBJ2-7, with TRBD2 matching 9 bases. The CDR3 has 16 residues. The germline CDR1 and CDR2 sequences are MNHEY and SMNVEV (reference sequence). V was clipped by 4 bases and J by 2 bases; unmatched bases: 9. For the CDR3, the DNA is TGTGCCAGCAGTTCCTCTCGGACTAGCGACCCCTACGAGCAGTACTTC. Encoded protein: CASSSSRTSDPYEQYF.

This clone was recorded a few times. This chain links TRBV6-6 with TRBJ1-1; tentative D call: TRBD1 (5 bases). The CDR3 covers 16 residues. Germline V lookup: CDR1 MNHNY, CDR2 SVGAGI (reference sequence). V was trimmed by 5 bases and J by 1 base, leaving 17 bases between them. The CDR3 protein is CASSPLGEVGNTEAFF. The CDR3 DNA reads TGTGCCAGCAGTCCCCTGGGGGAGGTGGGGAACACTGAAGCTTTCTTT.

The CDR3, as DNA: TGTGCCAGCAGAACCGGACAGGGTACGAATCAGCCCCAGCATTTT. It specifies CASRTGQGTNQPQHF. The chain uses TRBV6-5 and TRBJ1-5; 8 bases align to TRBD1. CDR1 is MNHEY, CDR2 SVGAGI, per germline. The V and J ends lost 6 bases and 4 bases, in that order; junction bases with no gene match: 8. This CDR3 spans 15 amino acids.

In its sample, this clone was seen a few times. The CDR3 region has the DNA TGTGCCAGTAGTTCCGGGACAGGGCCCTACGAGCAGTACTTC. Translated: CASSSGTGPYEQYF. The chain has TRBV19 and TRBJ2-7; 9 bases map to TRBD1. V was pared by 5 bases and J by 2 bases, with 4 bases of the junction left unmatched. Germline V gene sequence: CDR1 LNHDA, CDR2 SQIVND (reference sequence). The CDR3 is made up of 14 amino acids.

The gene calls are TRBV12-2 and TRBJ2-2; the table's D call of TRBD2 was not tested on the DNA. TRBV12-2 is designated a pseudogene. This CDR3 has 17 residues. Here the CDR3 DNA reads TGTGCAAGTCCAGGACTAGCGGGAGGGCGGGGGACCGGGGAGCTGTTTTTT. Translating gives CASPGLAGGRGTGELFF.

This chain joins TRBV7-2 and TRBJ2-1; D is possibly TRBD1 (5 bases). The CDR3 totals 14 residues. V lost 1 base and J lost 8, with 12 bases in between. Germline-derived CDR1 and CDR2 are SGHTA and FQGNSA. The DNA of the CDR3 is TGTGCCAGCAGCTTAGAGGCAGGGTGGCATGAGCAGTTCTTC. Its protein is CASSLEAGWHEQFF.

The chain combines TRBV19 with TRBJ1-5; TRBD1 matches 8 bases. Trimming took 9 bases from V and 5 from J; bases not matched to a gene: 6. The CDR3 covers 13 residues. Germline V gene sequence: CDR1 LNHDA, CDR2 SQIVND (reference sequence). The CDR3 DNA sequence: TGTGCCAGCTCCAGGGGGCAACATCAGCCCCAGCATTTT. Its protein product is CASSRGQHQPQHF.

V and J are TRBV28 and TRBJ2-1; 12 nucleotides match TRBD2. The length of the CDR3 is 16 residues. Looked up from germline, CDR1 is MDHEN and CDR2 is SYDVKM. After removal of 6 bases from V and 6 bases from J, the junction contained 9 bases not matched to a gene. This CDR3 is CASSLDTSGRSNEQFF. The CDR3 DNA follows: TGTGCCAGCAGCCTTGACACTAGCGGGAGGAGCAATGAGCAGTTCTTC. Based on the CDR3 plus reference TRBV28 and TRBJ2-1, the full variable domain is DVKVTQSSRYLVKRTGEKVFLECVQDMDHENMFWYRQDPGLGLRLIYFSYDVKMKEKGDIPEGYSVSREKKERFSLILESASTNQTSMYLCASSLDTSGRSNEQFFGPGTRLTVL.

V and J are TRBV28 and TRBJ2-1; TRBD2 agrees at 10 bases. After removal of 4 bases from V and 2 bases from J, the junction contained 11 bases not matched to a gene. CDR3 length equals 18 residues. Germline values: CDR1 MDHEN, CDR2 SYDVKM. In DNA form, the CDR3 reads TGTGCCAGCAGTTCCACAAAGACTAGCGGGCCAGCCTACAATGAGCAGTTCTTC. Amino acid sequence: CASSSTKTSGPAYNEQFF.

The rearrangement joins TRBV5-1 to TRBJ2-3, with D possibly being TRBD1 (7 bases). The CDR3 runs to 16 residues. V was pared by 3 bases and J by 0 bases, with 14 bases between. Germline loops: CDR1 SGHRS, CDR2 YFSETQ. The CDR3 loop is CASSSATGRSTDTQYF. Here the CDR3 DNA reads TGCGCCAGCAGCTCCGCGACAGGGAGGAGCACAGATACGCAGTATTTT.

This clone was observed once. The chain has TRBV4-2 and TRBJ1-3; unclear D gene. Trimming cost V 4 bases and J 4 bases, with 17 bases left between them. CDR1 is LGHNA, CDR2 YNFKEQ, per germline. The CDR3 sequence is 16 residues long. CDR3 loop: CASSPRPLRAGNTIYF. The DNA for the CDR3 is TGTGCCAGCAGCCCCCGCCCCTTAAGGGCCGGAAACACCATATATTTT.

This rearrangement joins TRBV4-1 to TRBJ1-4; 8 nucleotides match TRBD1. The CDR3 is 19 residues long. CDR1 and CDR2 (germline): MGHRA, YSYEKL. V lost 3 bases to trimming and J lost 7 bases; unmatched junction nucleotides: 19. The CDR3 sequence: CASSHFPILRTGLSEKLFF. In DNA, the CDR3 is TGCGCCAGCAGCCACTTCCCGATTCTTCGGACAGGGCTAAGTGAAAAACTGTTTTTT.

For the CDR3, the DNA is TGTGCCAGCAGCCCGACTGACAGGGAGTCGTGGGAGACCCAGTACTTC. Protein sequence: CASSPTDRESWETQYF. The rearrangement joins TRBV27 to TRBJ2-5, with TRBD1 matching 7 bases. Germline lookup yields CDR1 MNHEY and CDR2 SMNVEV (reference sequence). J gave up 5 bases and V 6 bases, and 15 bases lay outside the gene matches. The CDR3 sequence is 16 residues long.

This clone was found a few times. V gene TRBV10-3 combines with J gene TRBJ2-7, with D hard to call. Deletions cut 0 bases from V and 2 bases from J, with 5 bases between. Germline V CDR1 and CDR2: ENHRY, SYGVKD. This CDR3 region has 13 residues. The CDR3 is CAISESDTYEQYF. CDR3 nucleotides: TGTGCCATCAGTGAGTCTGACACCTACGAGCAGTACTTC.

The J gene is TRBJ2-7, the V gene TRBV6-4; the match to TRBD2 covers 14 bases. Germline V gives CDR1 MRHNA, CDR2 SNTAGT. The CDR3 loop spans 18 amino acids. J lost 6 bases, V lost 3 bases, and 13 bases had no gene match. The CDR3 nucleotides are TGTGCCAGCAGTGAATTCGGACTAGCGGGAGGCGGGTTCGGCGAGCAGTACTTC. Its translation is CASSEFGLAGGGFGEQYF.

The chain joins TRBV10-2 to TRBJ2-2, with unresolved D. V lost 7 bases and J lost 4, with 13 bases in between. The V gene's germline CDR1 is WSHSY and CDR2 SAAADI. The CDR3 extends over 14 amino acids. CDR3 protein: CASIKSGPTGELFF. The CDR3 DNA reads TGCGCCAGCATTAAATCGGGCCCCACCGGGGAGCTGTTTTTT.